These 32 T cell receptor beta chains originate from one sample sequenced in a study of blood T cell repertoires in COVID-19. Profiled with immunoSEQ multiplex PCR; TCRdb holds only in-frame clones, not every one. The sample includes some 120,000 clones, 92% of them seen just once. Sample: peripheral blood. These receptors were collected from a man aged 45-65 years with COVID-19, enrolled during active disease.

The chain carries TRBV20-1 and TRBJ2-3, with TRBD2 matching over 7 bases. V shed 3 bases and J 2 bases; nucleotides not matched to a gene: 8. This CDR3 is built from 15 residues. Germline CDR1 is DFQATT and CDR2 is SNEGSKA (reference sequence). The CDR3 loop reads CSASLREGITDTQYF. DNA of the CDR3: TGCAGTGCTAGTTTGAGGGAGGGGATCACAGATACGCAGTATTTT.

The gene calls are TRBV28 and TRBJ1-6; tentatively, D is TRBD1 (5 bases). The CDR3 has 14 residues. Germline values: CDR1 MDHEN, CDR2 SYDVKM. V lost 3 bases and J 8 bases, leaving 11 bases between the germline ends. The CDR3 DNA is TGTGCCAGCAGTTTCGCCAGGGCTGATTCACCCCTCCACTTT. This encodes CASSFARADSPLHF.

The chain recombines TRBV7-6 with TRBJ1-4, with D perhaps matching TRBD1 (5 bases). The CDR3 has 16 amino acids. CDR1 is SGHVS, CDR2 FNYEAQ, per germline. V lost 3 bases and J 0 bases, leaving 11 bases between the germline ends. CDR3 bases: TGTGCCAGCAGCTTGCAGGGCTATGCAACTAATGAAAAACTGTTTTTT. Encoded protein: CASSLQGYATNEKLFF.

V gene TRBV18 combines with J gene TRBJ2-7; 8 bases are shared with TRBD1. The V segment lost 0 bases and the J segment 3 bases; nucleotides outside the gene matches: 4. This CDR3 has 15 residues. CDR1 is KGHSH and CDR2 is LQKENI in the germline V gene. The CDR3 sequence is CASSPPQTGVYEQYF. CDR3 nucleotide sequence: TGTGCCAGCTCACCACCGCAGACAGGGGTCTACGAGCAGTACTTC. Together with reference TRBV18 and TRBJ2-7, the CDR3 gives the full variable domain: NAGVMQNPRHLVRRRGQEARLRCSPMKGHSHVYWYRQLPEEGLKFMVYLQKENIIDESGMPKERFSAEFPKEGPSILRIQQVVRGDSAAYFCASSPPQTGVYEQYFGPGTRLTVT.

Concerning this clone: The sample carries other DNA sequences with the same CDR3. The chain combines TRBV3-1 (or the pseudogene TRBV3-2) with TRBJ2-3; no definite D call. The length of the CDR3 is 11 residues. Trimming took off 3 bases at V and 6 bases at J, with 4 bases between the two ends. CDR1 is LGHDT and CDR2 is YNNKEL in the germline V gene (reference sequence). The CDR3 DNA sequence: TGTGCCAGCAGCCAGGCCGATACGCAGTATTTT. Residues: CASSQADTQYF.

This clone was seen only once. The CDR3 coding sequence is TGTGCCAGCCCTCCTAGCGGGAGGGGGGGAGATACGCAGTATTTT. Protein product: CASPPSGRGGDTQYF. The chain carries TRBV28 and TRBJ2-3, with TRBD2 matching 12 bases. Looked up from germline, CDR1 is MDHEN and CDR2 is SYDVKM. The CDR3 contains 15 residues. V was clipped by 8 bases and J by 5 bases; unmatched bases: 8.

To note about this clone: Other DNA sequences in the sample encode the same CDR3. DNA of the CDR3: TGTGCCAGCAGTTACTCAAGGGGGACCGGGGAGCTGTTTTTT. Its translation is CASSYSRGTGELFF. The chain couples TRBV6-2 or TRBV6-3 to TRBJ2-2; D may be TRBD1 (6 bases). Germline values: CDR1 MNHEY, CDR2 SVGEGT. V lost 0 bases, J lost 5 bases, and 7 bases lay in between. CDR3 length: 14 residues.

The gene calls are TRBV6-4 and TRBJ2-1, with TRBD2 identical over 10 bases. CDR1 is MRHNA and CDR2 is SNTAGT in the germline V gene. This CDR3 has 16 residues. V dropped 6 bases and J dropped 1; count of bases not matched to a gene: 6. The CDR3 loop reads CASRDLAGASYNEQFF. DNA of the CDR3: TGTGCCAGCAGGGACCTAGCGGGAGCGTCCTACAATGAGCAGTTCTTC.

The chain joins TRBV28 to TRBJ1-2; TRBD1 might be the D (6 bases). CDR3 length: 16 residues. Trimming stripped 4 bases from V and 1 base from J, with 16 bases between. Per germline, CDR1 MDHEN and CDR2 SYDVKM. CDR3 residues: CASSSFRGPLNYGYTF. CDR3 coding DNA: TGTGCCAGCAGTTCCTTCAGGGGCCCTCTTAACTATGGCTACACCTTC.

V usage is TRBV3-1 (or the pseudogene TRBV3-2) and J usage is TRBJ1-2; D uncertain. The V and J ends lost 0 bases and 4 bases respectively, with 6 bases between them. The CDR3 spans 13 residues. Germline assignment: CDR1 LGHDT and CDR2 YNNKEL (reference sequence). The CDR3 region is CASSQEQSYGYTF. The CDR3 DNA is TGTGCCAGCAGCCAAGAACAAAGCTATGGCTACACCTTC.

The V and J genes are TRBV28 and TRBJ2-7; D uncertain. The CDR3 contains 14 residues. CDR1 MDHEN and CDR2 SYDVKM come from the germline V gene. Trimming cost V 8 bases and J 3 bases, with 17 bases left between them. In nucleotides, the CDR3 is TGTGCCAGCTCACAAGAGGTCTACGTCTACGAGCAGTACTTC. This sequence encodes CASSQEVYVYEQYF.

DNA for the CDR3: TGTGCCAGCAGTGAATCCGGCTTAACAGGGGAGACCCAGTACTTC. As protein: CASSESGLTGETQYF. The chain recombines TRBV2 with TRBJ2-5; tentatively, D is TRBD1 (6 bases). CDR1 and CDR2 from the germline V gene are SNHLY and FYNNEI. CDR3 length: 15 amino acids. The germline V and J ends were trimmed by 2 bases and 5 bases, with 15 bases remaining between them.

This CDR3 is CASSERAPGNYGYTF. For the CDR3, the DNA is TGTGCCAGCAGCGAGCGCGCCCCTGGCAACTATGGCTACACCTTC. This chain links TRBV2 with TRBJ1-2; D unclear. This CDR3 region has 15 residues. Germline CDR1 and CDR2: SNHLY and FYNNEI. With 6 bases removed from V and 2 bases from J, the gap between germline ends came to 16 bases.

The chain is built from TRBV10-3 and TRBJ2-1; 15 bases agree with TRBD2. Germline assignment: CDR1 ENHRY and CDR2 SYGVKD. V gave up 3 bases and J gave up 4 bases; unmatched junction bases: 7. This CDR3 has 18 residues. The CDR3 DNA reads as TGTGCCATCAGTGAAAGGAGCGGACTAGCGGGAGGGTACAATGAGCAGTTCTTC. Its protein is CAISERSGLAGGYNEQFF.

This chain uses TRBV10-3 with TRBJ1-5, with D possibly being TRBD1 (5 bases). Germline values: CDR1 ENHRY, CDR2 SYGVKD. Trimming took 2 bases from V and 6 from J, leaving 11 bases between them. The CDR3 is 14 residues long. This CDR3 reads CAISELQGSQPQHF. The CDR3 nucleotides are TGTGCCATCAGTGAGCTCCAGGGTAGTCAGCCCCAGCATTTT.

CDR3 loop: CASSPRGTSGTKETQYF. The CDR3 DNA sequence: TGTGCCAGCAGCCCCCGAGGTACTAGCGGGACCAAAGAGACCCAGTACTTC. The rearrangement joins TRBV13 to TRBJ2-5; TRBD2 agrees at 10 bases. The germline V gene encodes CDR1 PRHDT and CDR2 FYEKMQ (reference sequence). After removal of 5 bases from V and 3 bases from J, the junction contained 12 bases not matched to a gene. This CDR3 has 17 amino acids.

V and J are TRBV5-1 and TRBJ1-3; the D gene is possibly TRBD1 (5 bases). The CDR3 consists of 15 residues. Trimming removed 2 bases from V and 0 bases from J, with 9 bases in between. The germline V gene has CDR1 SGHRS and CDR2 YFSETQ. CDR3 residues: CASSFLTGSGNTIYF. The CDR3 DNA is TGCGCCAGCAGCTTCCTTACAGGCTCTGGAAACACCATATATTTT.

This clone is a singleton in its sample. The chain employs TRBV10-3 and TRBJ2-3, with D possibly matching TRBD2 (5 bases). V lost 10 bases to trimming and J lost 1 base, with 18 bases between them. The CDR3 loop spans 15 amino acids. The V gene's germline CDR1 is ENHRY and CDR2 SYGVKD. In DNA, the CDR3 is TGTGCCACCGCCCCGGAGGCCCGGGGCACAGATACGCAGTATTTT. It translates to CATAPEARGTDTQYF.

This clone was observed once. The V and J genes are TRBV4-1 and TRBJ1-1; D may be TRBD1 (5 bases). CDR1 is MGHRA, CDR2 YSYEKL, per germline. The ends were cut back, 6 bases at V and 0 bases at J, with 17 bases in the middle. This CDR3 has 16 amino acids. The chain's CDR3 is CASSISGGSLNTEAFF. CDR3 nucleotide sequence: TGCGCCAGCAGTATCTCGGGGGGGAGCTTGAACACTGAAGCTTTCTTT.

This clone was detected a few times. The chain uses TRBV7-3 and TRBJ2-2, with 8 bases that match TRBD1. In germline, CDR1 is SGHTA, CDR2 FQGTGA. The CDR3 is 15 amino acids. After removal of 2 bases from V and 6 bases from J, the junction contained 5 bases not matched to a gene. CDR3 loop: CASSLQGAGAGELFF. CDR3 nucleotide sequence: TGTGCCAGCAGCTTACAGGGGGCAGGGGCCGGGGAGCTGTTTTTT.

The rearrangement uses TRBV5-6 and TRBJ2-3, with 11 bases fitting TRBD2. Germline loops: CDR1 SGHDT, CDR2 YYEEEE. The CDR3 runs 17 residues. Trimming at V came to 2 bases and at J to 0 bases, leaving 5 bases not matched to a gene. The CDR3 nucleotides read TGTGCCAGCAGCTTCGGGACTAGCGGTCTGAGCACAGATACGCAGTATTTT. It codes for CASSFGTSGLSTDTQYF.

V usage is TRBV5-6 and J usage is TRBJ2-5; D may be TRBD2 (5 bases). Germline loops: CDR1 SGHDT, CDR2 YYEEEE. Trimming cost V 0 bases and J 5 bases, with 17 bases left between them. This CDR3 has 16 residues. CDR3 protein: CASSLEGRVDWETQYF. The CDR3 region has the DNA TGTGCCAGCAGCTTGGAAGGGCGGGTGGACTGGGAGACCCAGTACTTC. Full variable domain (remainder filled in from reference TRBV5-6 and TRBJ2-5): DAGVTQSPTHLIKTRGQQVTLRCSPKSGHDTVSWYQQALGQGPQFIFQYYEEEERQRGNFPDRFSGHQFPNYSSELNVNALLLGDSALYLCASSLEGRVDWETQYFGPGTRLLVL.

The chain couples TRBV29-1 to TRBJ2-5, with D perhaps TRBD2 (6 bases). The CDR3 has 14 amino acids. The germline V gene has CDR1 SQVTM and CDR2 ANQGSEA. Trimming stripped 2 bases from V and 1 base from J, with 11 bases between. The CDR3 DNA reads as TGCAGCGTTGAATTGCCTAGCGTCCAAGAGACCCAGTACTTC. Residues: CSVELPSVQETQYF.

The CDR3 nucleotides read TGCGCCAGCAGCCTTCTAGAAGCGGGGACAGGGGACACCGGGGAGCTGTTTTTT. Its translation is CASSLLEAGTGDTGELFF. V and J are TRBV5-1 and TRBJ2-2, with TRBD1 matching 10 bases. The CDR3 runs 18 residues. The V and J ends lost 4 bases and 3 bases, in that order; junction bases with no gene match: 12. CDR1 SGHRS and CDR2 YFSETQ come from the germline V gene.

V usage is TRBV11-2 and J usage is TRBJ2-5; 10 nucleotides match TRBD2. Trimming took 1 base from V and 2 from J; bases not matched to a gene: 1. The CDR3 consists of 15 residues. Germline V lookup: CDR1 SGHAT, CDR2 FQNNGV. CDR3 residues: CASSLGTSGQETQYF. The CDR3, as DNA: TGTGCCAGCAGCTTAGGGACTAGCGGACAAGAGACCCAGTACTTC.

The rearrangement joins TRBV7-6 to TRBJ2-2, with 10 bases lining up with TRBD1. Germline CDR1 is SGHVS and CDR2 is FNYEAQ. V shed 2 bases, J shed 3 bases, and the junction held 9 bases outside the gene matches. The length of the CDR3 is 18 residues. The CDR3, as DNA: TGTGCCAGCAGCTTACGGTTGTCGGGACAGGGGTACACCGGGGAGCTGTTTTTT. Encoded protein: CASSLRLSGQGYTGELFF.

This chain joins TRBV9 and TRBJ1-5; possible D gene TRBD1, 6 bases. CDR1 and CDR2 from the germline V gene are SGDLS and YYNGEE. This CDR3 comprises 15 residues. V was clipped by 2 bases and J by 4 bases, with 13 bases between them. The CDR3 sequence is CASSVPDRSNQPQHF. The CDR3 DNA is TGTGCCAGCAGCGTCCCCGACAGGAGTAATCAGCCCCAGCATTTT.

This chain connects TRBV20-1 to TRBJ2-7; no definite D call. CDR1 is DFQATT, CDR2 SNEGSKA, per germline (reference sequence). Trimming shortened V by 3 bases and J by 6 bases, and 9 bases separated the two germline ends. There are 11 residues in the CDR3. The CDR3 region is CSASVSSEQYF. CDR3 DNA: TGCAGTGCTAGTGTATCTAGCGAGCAGTACTTC.

V and J are TRBV4-2 and TRBJ2-7; TRBD2 matches at 13 bases. V shed 2 bases, J shed 3 bases, and the junction held 7 bases outside the gene matches. The CDR3 runs 17 residues. Germline assignment: CDR1 LGHNA and CDR2 YNFKEQ. The CDR3 DNA reads TGTGCCAGCAGCCAACTGACCGGGACTAGCGGGGTCTACGAGCAGTACTTC. Its translation: CASSQLTGTSGVYEQYF.

This chain connects TRBV30 to TRBJ2-7; the match to TRBD1 covers 9 bases. There are 13 residues in the CDR3. Germline V gene data show CDR1 as GTSNPN and CDR2 as SVGIG (reference sequence). The V segment lost 4 bases and the J segment 3 bases; nucleotides outside the gene matches: 4. CDR3 residues: CAWMAGQGYEQYF. The DNA of the CDR3 is TGTGCCTGGATGGCGGGACAGGGCTACGAGCAGTACTTC.

The count of this clone is one. The chain employs TRBV2 and TRBJ2-4, with 8 bases that match TRBD2. The V gene end was trimmed by 2 bases and the J gene end by 0 bases; junction bases not matched to a gene: 3. The CDR3 has 16 residues. CDR1 is SNHLY and CDR2 is FYNNEI in the germline V gene. DNA for the CDR3: TGTGCCAGCAGTGAACGGGGGGGGCTAGCCAAAAACATTCAGTACTTC. Translating it yields CASSERGGLAKNIQYF.

The J gene is TRBJ2-2, the V gene TRBV6-4; a possible D gene is TRBD1 (5 bases). Germline assignment: CDR1 MRHNA and CDR2 SNTAGT. Between the trimmed V and J ends, which lost 2 bases and 3 bases, there was a span of 7 bases. CDR3 length equals 14 residues. CDR3 in amino acids: CASSDGADTGELFF. For the CDR3, the DNA is TGTGCCAGCAGTGACGGGGCCGACACCGGGGAGCTGTTTTTT.